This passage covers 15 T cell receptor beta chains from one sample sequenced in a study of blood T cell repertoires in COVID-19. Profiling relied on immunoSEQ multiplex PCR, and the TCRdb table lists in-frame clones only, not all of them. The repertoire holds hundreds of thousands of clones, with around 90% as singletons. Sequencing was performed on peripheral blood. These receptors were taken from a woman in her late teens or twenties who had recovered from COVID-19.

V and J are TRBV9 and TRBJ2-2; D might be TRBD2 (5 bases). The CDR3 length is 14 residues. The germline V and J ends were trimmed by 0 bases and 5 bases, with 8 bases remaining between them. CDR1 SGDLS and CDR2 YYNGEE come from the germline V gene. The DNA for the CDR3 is TGTGCCAGCAGCGTAGCGACGGGGACCGGGGAGCTGTTTTTT. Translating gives CASSVATGTGELFF. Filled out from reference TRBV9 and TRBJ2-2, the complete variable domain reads DSGVTQTPKHLITATGQRVTLRCSPRSGDLSVYWYQQSLDQGLQFLIQYYNGEERAKGNILERFSAQQFPDLHSELNLSSLELGDSALYFCASSVATGTGELFFGEGSRLTVL.

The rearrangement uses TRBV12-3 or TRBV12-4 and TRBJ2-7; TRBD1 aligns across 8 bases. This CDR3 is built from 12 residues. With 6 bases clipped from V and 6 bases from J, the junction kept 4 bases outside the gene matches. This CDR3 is CASRTGGSEQYF. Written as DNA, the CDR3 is TGTGCCAGCAGAACAGGGGGTAGCGAGCAGTACTTC.

CDR3 sequence reads: CASSRGFRDDGGGSNQPQHF. DNA of the CDR3: TGCGCCAGCAGCCGAGGCTTCCGGGACGACGGAGGAGGGAGCAATCAGCCCCAGCATTTT. The V gene is TRBV4-1, the J gene TRBJ1-5, with D perhaps TRBD1 (5 bases). Trimming removed 4 bases from V and 1 base from J, with 26 bases in between. Germline CDR1 is MGHRA and CDR2 is YSYEKL. The CDR3 runs 20 residues.

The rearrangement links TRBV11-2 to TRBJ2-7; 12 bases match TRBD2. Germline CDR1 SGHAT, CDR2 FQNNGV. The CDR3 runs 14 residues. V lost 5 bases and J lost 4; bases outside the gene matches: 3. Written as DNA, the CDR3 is TGTGCCAGCAGCCTACTAGCGGGAGGTTACGAGCAGTACTTC. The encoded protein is CASSLLAGGYEQYF.

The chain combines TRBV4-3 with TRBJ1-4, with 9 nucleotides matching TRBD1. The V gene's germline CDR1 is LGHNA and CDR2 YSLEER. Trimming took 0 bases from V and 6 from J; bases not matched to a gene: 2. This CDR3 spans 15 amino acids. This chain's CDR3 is CASSQDGTGYEKLFF. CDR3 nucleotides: TGCGCCAGCAGCCAAGATGGGACAGGGTATGAAAAACTGTTTTTT.

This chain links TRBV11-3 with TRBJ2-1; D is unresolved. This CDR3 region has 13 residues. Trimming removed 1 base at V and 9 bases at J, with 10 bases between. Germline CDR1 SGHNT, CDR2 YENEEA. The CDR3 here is CASSLGLVSEQFF. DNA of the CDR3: TGTGCCAGCAGCTTAGGGTTAGTCTCTGAGCAGTTCTTC.

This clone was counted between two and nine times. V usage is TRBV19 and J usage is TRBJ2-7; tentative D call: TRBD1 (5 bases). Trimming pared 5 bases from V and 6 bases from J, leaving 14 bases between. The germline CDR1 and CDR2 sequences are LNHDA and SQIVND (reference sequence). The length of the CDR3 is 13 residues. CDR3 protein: CASSLGKGVEQYF. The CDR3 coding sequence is TGTGCCAGTAGTTTGGGGAAAGGGGTCGAGCAGTACTTC.

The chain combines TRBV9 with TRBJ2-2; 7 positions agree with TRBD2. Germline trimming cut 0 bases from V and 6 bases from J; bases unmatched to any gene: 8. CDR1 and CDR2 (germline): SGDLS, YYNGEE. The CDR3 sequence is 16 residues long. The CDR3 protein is CASSVDSGVVSGELFF. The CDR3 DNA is TGTGCCAGCAGCGTAGACAGCGGGGTAGTCTCCGGGGAGCTGTTTTTT.

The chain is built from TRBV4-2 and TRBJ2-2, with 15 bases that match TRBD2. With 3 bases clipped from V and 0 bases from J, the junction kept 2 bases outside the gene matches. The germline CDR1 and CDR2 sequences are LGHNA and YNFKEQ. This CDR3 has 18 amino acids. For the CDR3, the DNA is TGTGCCAGCAGCCACCGGACTAGCGGGAGGGCGAACACCGGGGAGCTGTTTTTT. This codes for CASSHRTSGRANTGELFF.

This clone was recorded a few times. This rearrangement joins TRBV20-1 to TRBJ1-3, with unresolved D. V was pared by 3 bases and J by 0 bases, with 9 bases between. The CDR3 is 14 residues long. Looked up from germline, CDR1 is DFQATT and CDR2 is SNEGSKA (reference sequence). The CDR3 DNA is TGCAGTGCTAGTATGGGCTCCTCTGGAAACACCATATATTTT. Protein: CSASMGSSGNTIYF.

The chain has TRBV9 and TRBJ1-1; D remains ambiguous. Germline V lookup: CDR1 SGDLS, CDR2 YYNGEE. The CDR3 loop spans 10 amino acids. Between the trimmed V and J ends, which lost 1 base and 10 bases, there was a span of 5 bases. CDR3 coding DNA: TGTGCCAGCAGCGTAATTCGAGCTTTCTTT. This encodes CASSVIRAFF.

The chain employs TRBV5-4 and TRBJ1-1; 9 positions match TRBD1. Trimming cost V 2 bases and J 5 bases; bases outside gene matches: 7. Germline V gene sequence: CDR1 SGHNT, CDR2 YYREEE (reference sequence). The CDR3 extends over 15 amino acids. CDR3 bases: TGTGCCAGCAGCTTCACCGGGACAGGGCAAACTGAAGCTTTCTTT. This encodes CASSFTGTGQTEAFF.

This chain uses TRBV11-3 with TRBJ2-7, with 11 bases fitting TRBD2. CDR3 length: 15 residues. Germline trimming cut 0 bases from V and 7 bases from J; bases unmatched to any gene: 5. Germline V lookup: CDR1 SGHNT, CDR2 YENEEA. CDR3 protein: CASSLETSGIGEQYF. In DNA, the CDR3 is TGTGCCAGCAGCTTAGAGACTAGCGGGATCGGGGAGCAGTACTTC.

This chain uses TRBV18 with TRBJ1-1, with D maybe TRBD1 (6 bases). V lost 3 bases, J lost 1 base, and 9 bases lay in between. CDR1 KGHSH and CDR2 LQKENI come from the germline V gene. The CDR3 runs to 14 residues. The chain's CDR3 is CASSPLGQNTEAFF. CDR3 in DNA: TGTGCCAGCTCACCCCTGGGACAGAACACTGAAGCTTTCTTT. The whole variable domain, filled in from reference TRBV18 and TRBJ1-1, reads NAGVMQNPRHLVRRRGQEARLRCSPMKGHSHVYWYRQLPEEGLKFMVYLQKENIIDESGMPKERFSAEFPKEGPSILRIQQVVRGDSAAYFCASSPLGQNTEAFFGQGTRLTVV.

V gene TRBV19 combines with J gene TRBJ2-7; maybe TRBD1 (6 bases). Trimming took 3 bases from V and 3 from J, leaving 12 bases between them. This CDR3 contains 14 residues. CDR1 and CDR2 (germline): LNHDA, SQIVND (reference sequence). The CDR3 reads CASSIGQGHYEQYF. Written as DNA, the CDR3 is TGTGCCAGTAGTATTGGGCAGGGACACTACGAGCAGTACTTC.